The TCR beta chain described here comes from a study of control samples from healthy donors and cancer patients (dated by TCRdb to between 2020 and 2021). The protocol used for the library was the immunoSEQ multiplex PCR assay. TCRdb obtained this table from immuneACCESS and retained in-frame rearrangements with V and J assigned. These tables miss some clones; where compared with another copy, unresolved V genes account for less than half of the shortfall, and the remainder is unexplained. The sample records roughly 450,000 clones, around 90% of which are singletons. The ten largest clonotypes hold more than 6% of the sample. From the cysteine up to the phenylalanine, the CDR3 has a length of 13 residues. Of the read, only the CDR3 DNA is kept; its 39 bases are in frame from base 1. V drops 3 bases and J drops 6 bases, leaving 12 bases in between. For CDR1 and CDR2, the germline V gene lists SNHLY and FYNNEI.

With respect to this clone: This clone's antigen is unknown. The input lacks base qualities; no much larger clone sits a single base away.

The source material was PBMCs. Recombination connected TRBV2 to TRBJ2-7; TRBD1 is a weak D gene call, 5 bases matching. This clonotype was sampled from a middle-aged man with head and neck cancer. The DNA reads as follows: TGTGCCAGCAGTGACCAGGGATTGGTCGAGCAGTACTTC. Its amino acids are CASSDQGLVEQYF.